This T cell receptor beta chain came from a study of CD8 T cells in Susac syndrome. Study-wide context: When blood was drawn, the patients with Susac syndrome were therapy-naive, on corticosteroids, or on intravenous immunoglobulin alone.

There are 13 residues in the CDR3. V was shortened by 3 bases and J by 2 bases, with 2 bases between the two germline ends. Germline CDR1 MNHEY, CDR2 SVGEGT. RNA, at about 0.45 to 1 ug, was reverse transcribed with random hexamers. TCRdb called the immunoSEQ multiplex PCR reads again in MiXCR, with one record for every CDR3 protein. The sample records roughly 150,000 distinct CDR3 sequences, roughly 96% being singletons. This clonotype was picked up a small number of times. Sequences were obtained from CD4+ T cells from PBMCs. The TCR originated in a human donor with Susac syndrome. The chain is built from TRBV6-2 or TRBV6-3 and TRBJ2-6; D is unclear. CDR3 region: CASSYAGANVLTF. The CDR3 DNA reads TGTGCCAGCAGTTATGCTGGGGCCAACGTCCTGACTTTC.